What follows are 29 T cell receptor beta chains derived from one specimen sequenced in a study of monozygotic twins with inflammatory bowel disease (dated 2019 in TCRdb). Library generation was performed with 5' RACE. The listed sequencing device is Illumina HiSeq 2500. The reads underwent TCRdb reprocessing, giving one record for each CDR3 protein sequence and no DNA. This specimen's table enumerates some 200,000 distinct CDR3 sequences. Jointly, the top ten make up approximately 1.5% of the sample. The sample consisted of blood. The receptors derive from a human donor with ulcerative colitis or Crohn's disease, or a healthy co-twin of an affected twin (not recorded which).

The chain combines TRBV2 with TRBJ1-2; TCRdb returns TRBD1, unconfirmable since there is no DNA. The CDR3 sequence is 17 residues long. The germline V gene encodes CDR1 SNHLY and CDR2 FYNNEI. This CDR3 is CASSQLNTVDRGTGYTF. Together with reference TRBV2 and TRBJ1-2, the CDR3 gives the full variable domain: EPEVTQTPSHQVTQMGQEVILRCVPISNHLYFYWYRQILGQKVEFLVSFYNNEISEKSEIFDDQFSVERPDGSNFTLKIRSTKLEDSAMYFCASSQLNTVDRGTGYTFGSGTRLTVV.

The rearrangement uses TRBV29-1 and TRBJ1-2; as DNA is missing, the TRBD1 call by TCRdb cannot be tested. The length of the CDR3 is 14 residues. The germline gives CDR1 SQVTM, CDR2 ANQGSEA. The CDR3 is CSVVGPGQKNSYTF. The full variable domain, with the rest looked up from reference TRBV29-1 and TRBJ1-2, is SAVISQKPSRDICQRGTSLTIQCQVDSQVTMMFWYRQQPGQSLTLIATANQGSEATYESGFVIDKFPISRPNLTFSTLTVSNMSPEDSSIYLCSVVGPGQKNSYTFGSGTRLTVV.

The J gene is TRBJ2-1, the V gene TRBV11-2; TCRdb picks TRBD2, but there is no DNA to check that call. The germline V gene encodes CDR1 SGHAT and CDR2 FQNNGV. CDR3 size: 18 residues. CDR3 region: CASSPRGAGTTEYNEQFF.

The chain is built from TRBV29-1 and TRBJ1-1. CDR3 length: 12 residues. CDR1 is SQVTM, CDR2 ANQGSEA, per germline. The CDR3 protein is CSVEGRNTEAFF.

J is TRBJ2-7 and V is TRBV6-6; the D call of TRBD1 rests on TCRdb alone, since no DNA is present to check it. The CDR3 consists of 13 residues. The germline gives CDR1 MNHNY, CDR2 SVGAGI (reference sequence). CDR3 sequence: CASSPPHSYEQYF.

The chain links TRBV6-2 or TRBV6-3 to TRBJ1-1; TCRdb designates TRBD1, a call that cannot be tested without DNA. Germline assignment: CDR1 MNHEY and CDR2 SVGEGT. The CDR3 sequence is 15 residues long. The CDR3 loop reads CASSIPGQGGTEAFF.

The CDR3 sequence is CASSLSAASDTQYF. The rearrangement links TRBV7-8 to TRBJ2-3. The CDR3 loop spans 14 amino acids. The V gene's germline CDR1 is SGHVS and CDR2 FQNEAQ.

The rearrangement joins TRBV20-1 to TRBJ1-3. The germline V gene encodes CDR1 DFQATT and CDR2 SNEGSKA (reference sequence). CDR3 length: 14 residues. This CDR3 reads CSASSRGRGNTIYF.

The chain recombines TRBV5-1 with TRBJ2-7; TCRdb's assignment of TRBD1 cannot be checked, as there is no DNA. The V gene's germline CDR1 is SGHRS and CDR2 YFSETQ. The CDR3 totals 14 residues. CDR3 loop: CASSFTGPSYEQYF.

The chain employs TRBV2 and TRBJ2-7; TCRdb reports TRBD1, a call that lacks DNA to check it against. The germline gives CDR1 SNHLY, CDR2 FYNNEI. This CDR3 comprises 11 residues. The CDR3 region is CASSPRDSSYF.

The chain links TRBV12-3 or TRBV12-4 to TRBJ1-1. The CDR3 length is 15 residues. The CDR3 sequence is CASSPRSGSNTEAFF.

The V and J genes are TRBV5-8 and TRBJ2-1. Germline V gene sequence: CDR1 SGHTS, CDR2 YDEGEE. The CDR3 contains 14 residues. CDR3 protein: CASSPMSSYNEQFF.

This rearrangement joins TRBV18 to TRBJ1-5. Germline-derived CDR1 and CDR2 are KGHSH and LQKENI. This CDR3 contains 13 residues. CDR3 protein: CASSPEANQPQHF.

V usage is TRBV18 and J usage is TRBJ1-5. Germline V gene data show CDR1 as KGHSH and CDR2 as LQKENI. The CDR3 runs 15 residues. The CDR3 sequence is CASSPRQMGNQPQHF.

The gene calls are TRBV2 and TRBJ1-4. The V gene's germline CDR1 is SNHLY and CDR2 FYNNEI. The CDR3 contains 11 residues. CDR3 in amino acids: CASRGDWRLFF. The full variable domain, with the rest looked up from reference TRBV2 and TRBJ1-4, is EPEVTQTPSHQVTQMGQEVILRCVPISNHLYFYWYRQILGQKVEFLVSFYNNEISEKSEIFDDQFSVERPDGSNFTLKIRSTKLEDSAMYFCASRGDWRLFFGSGTQLSVL.

The V call is TRBV12-3 or TRBV12-4, the J call TRBJ1-1. The CDR3 is made up of 16 amino acids. CDR3: CASSSYLGSGSTEAFF.

The gene calls are TRBV3-1 and TRBJ1-5. Germline V gene data show CDR1 as LGHDT and CDR2 as YNNKEL (reference sequence). The CDR3 length is 13 residues. The CDR3 here is CASSPVGREPQHF.

The chain uses TRBV20-1 and TRBJ2-7; TCRdb reports TRBD2, a call that lacks DNA to check it against. CDR1 is DFQATT, CDR2 SNEGSKA, per germline (reference sequence). CDR3 size: 15 residues. CDR3 amino acids: CSARGVDGGAYEQYF.

The chain uses TRBV5-5 and TRBJ1-5. CDR3 length: 13 residues. Per the germline V gene, CDR1 is SGHKS and CDR2 is YYEKEE (reference sequence). This CDR3 is CASSLTFNQPQHF.

The chain links TRBV28 to TRBJ1-2; TCRdb's assignment of TRBD1 cannot be checked, as there is no DNA. The CDR3 consists of 15 residues. CDR1 MDHEN and CDR2 SYDVKM come from the germline V gene. CDR3 residues: CASSQGQIINYGYTF.

This rearrangement joins TRBV5-1 to TRBJ1-6; checking the TCRdb D call of TRBD1 is not possible without DNA. Germline V gene lookup returns CDR1 SGHRS and CDR2 YFSETQ. This CDR3 comprises 18 residues. The CDR3 sequence: CASSLGGTGSSYNSPLHF.

This sequence joins TRBV9 and TRBJ2-1; TCRdb returns TRBD1, unconfirmable since there is no DNA. Looked up from germline, CDR1 is SGDLS and CDR2 is YYNGEE. CDR3 length equals 13 residues. CDR3 region: CASSVDRGNEQFF.

This rearrangement joins TRBV12-3 or TRBV12-4 to TRBJ2-1. This CDR3 contains 11 residues. The CDR3 region is CASRQGSAQFF.

This chain joins TRBV2 and TRBJ1-6. CDR1 is SNHLY, CDR2 FYNNEI, per germline. The CDR3 runs 15 residues. CDR3 sequence reads: CASSEGSGDNSPLHF.

V gene TRBV7-9 combines with J gene TRBJ2-7; TCRdb's D call, TRBD1, is unchecked because there is no DNA. This CDR3 has 11 residues. In germline, CDR1 is SEHNR, CDR2 FQNEAQ (reference sequence). CDR3 in amino acids: CAAGIWGEQYF.

The V gene is TRBV28, the J gene TRBJ1-1. Germline V lookup: CDR1 MDHEN, CDR2 SYDVKM. The CDR3 runs to 13 residues. CDR3 amino acids: CASSLRTRTRAFF.

V gene TRBV20-1 combines with J gene TRBJ2-7; checking the TCRdb D call of TRBD1 is not possible without DNA. The germline V gene encodes CDR1 DFQATT and CDR2 SNEGSKA (reference sequence). The CDR3 totals 12 residues. The CDR3 sequence is CSATPGGREQYF.

The chain recombines TRBV19 with TRBJ2-1; TCRdb selects TRBD2, and the lack of DNA leaves this call unchecked. The CDR3 consists of 14 residues. Germline loops: CDR1 LNHDA, CDR2 SQIVND (reference sequence). CDR3: CASSENSGYNEQFF.

This chain joins TRBV14 and TRBJ1-1; TCRdb's D gene call, TRBD1, goes unchecked for lack of DNA. Germline CDR1 is SGHDN and CDR2 is FVKESK. The CDR3 length is 16 residues. The CDR3 reads CASSDLRGLPNTEAFF.